One sample yielded the 24 T cell receptor beta chains listed below, sequenced in a study of OX40 agonist ivuxolimab in advanced cancers. The library relied on the immunoSEQ multiplex PCR assay. Imported from immuneACCESS, the table was reduced by TCRdb to in-frame sequences with V and J called. These copies leave out some clones; in studies compared against another copy, an unresolved V gene accounts for under half, and the cause of the remainder is not known. This sample has under 85,000 clones in its table, and 88% of those were observed once. The biggest ten clones account for about 0.52% of the sample. The specimen comprised CD4+ or CD8+ T cells sorted from blood, sampled in a trial of the OX40 agonist ivuxolimab. These receptors were obtained from an adult with an advanced solid tumor such as melanoma, head and neck, liver or kidney cancer.

This CDR3 is CSVEATGNNYGYTF. The CDR3, as DNA: TGCAGCGTTGAAGCGACAGGGAATAACTATGGCTACACCTTC. This chain joins TRBV29-1 and TRBJ1-2, with TRBD1 matching over 7 bases. From germline, CDR1 is SQVTM and CDR2 ANQGSEA. This CDR3 is built from 14 residues. The V segment lost 1 base and the J segment 1 base; nucleotides outside the gene matches: 3.

The chain is built from TRBV6-1 and TRBJ1-1, with D possibly matching TRBD1 (6 bases). Trimming removed 6 bases from V and 0 bases from J, with 11 bases in between. The CDR3 is made up of 14 amino acids. Germline V gene data show CDR1 as MNHNS and CDR2 as SASEGT. The CDR3 is CASSVDRLNTEAFF. CDR3 sequence (DNA): TGTGCCAGCAGCGTCGACAGGTTGAACACTGAAGCTTTCTTT.

This chain joins TRBV2 and TRBJ1-1, with D possibly TRBD1 on 5 matching bases. V was pared by 6 bases and J by 0 bases, with 20 bases between. Germline lookup yields CDR1 SNHLY and CDR2 FYNNEI. This CDR3 is 17 amino acids long. CDR3 bases: TGTGCCAGCAGCGAAACGGGCCGACAGTTGGTGAACACTGAAGCTTTCTTT. Translated: CASSETGRQLVNTEAFF.

The CDR3, as DNA: TGTGCCAGCCGGCAGAGTGAGGTTACGCTCTCGGAGACCCAGTACTTC. Protein sequence: CASRQSEVTLSETQYF. The rearrangement links TRBV27 to TRBJ2-5; D is unresolved. In germline, CDR1 is MNHEY, CDR2 SMNVEV (reference sequence). V gave up 8 bases and J gave up 5 bases, with 24 bases separating them. The length of the CDR3 is 16 residues.

The genes are TRBV6-1 and TRBJ2-7; no definite D call. From germline, CDR1 is MNHNS and CDR2 SASEGT. The CDR3 spans 14 residues. Trimming pared 8 bases from V and 4 bases from J, leaving 18 bases between. The CDR3 region has the DNA TGTGCCAGCCTCGGTGACACATCTATGTACGAGCAGTACTTC. It translates to CASLGDTSMYEQYF.

A remark on this clone: One end of the junction is discordant with germline, which a read error may explain. This chain links TRBV5-1 with TRBJ2-7, with no clear D. This CDR3 is built from 12 residues. Germline CDR1 and CDR2: SGHRS and YFSETQ. The CDR3 reads CASSSTSSEQYF. The CDR3 nucleotides are TGTGCCAGCAGCTCAACCTCCTCCGAGCAGTACTTC. Together with reference TRBV5-1 and TRBJ2-7, the CDR3 gives the full variable domain: KAGVTQTPRYLIKTRGQQVTLSCSPISGHRSVSWYQQTPGQGLQFLFEYFSETQRNKGNFPGRFSGRQFSNSRSEMNVSTLELGDSALYLCASSSTSSEQYFGPGTRLTVT.

The chain carries TRBV6-6 and TRBJ2-7; TRBD1 aligns across 7 bases. CDR3 size: 14 residues. Germline trimming cut 8 bases from V and 1 base from J; bases unmatched to any gene: 8. The germline V gene encodes CDR1 MNHNY and CDR2 SVGAGI (reference sequence). The CDR3 loop is CASYAGTASYEQYF. In DNA form, the CDR3 reads TGTGCCAGCTATGCCGGGACAGCGTCCTACGAGCAGTACTTC.

The rearrangement uses TRBV20-1 and TRBJ1-1; TRBD1 is a possible D gene (5 bases). Germline V CDR1 and CDR2: DFQATT, SNEGSKA (reference sequence). With 6 bases removed from V and 11 bases from J, the gap between germline ends came to 16 bases. This CDR3 comprises 11 residues. CDR3 region: CSASQGGDAFF. The CDR3 nucleotides are TGCAGTGCGTCGCAGGGAGGGGATGCTTTCTTT.

The chain links TRBV5-4 to TRBJ1-6; the D gene is possibly TRBD1 (6 bases). Germline CDR1 reads SGHNT; CDR2 reads YYREEE (reference sequence). V lost 4 bases, J lost 15 bases, and 29 bases lay in between. This CDR3 is 17 amino acids long. CDR3 bases: TGTGCCAGCAGCCCTGCGGGGGGCGTGGGAGGGTCGCAGCTCCTCCACTTT. Protein sequence: CASSPAGGVGGSQLLHF.

The V gene is TRBV5-1, the J gene TRBJ1-3; 7 positions agree with TRBD1. Trimming took 1 base from V and 7 from J; bases not matched to a gene: 8. The CDR3 consists of 15 residues. CDR1 and CDR2 (germline): SGHRS, YFSETQ. This CDR3 reads CASSLRPQGGNTIYF. CDR3 nucleotides: TGCGCCAGCAGCTTGCGTCCTCAGGGGGGGAACACCATATATTTT.

V and J are TRBV7-2 and TRBJ1-3, with D tentatively TRBD1 (6 bases). The V and J ends lost 5 bases and 1 base respectively, with 15 bases between them. CDR1 and CDR2 from the germline V gene are SGHTA and FQGNSA. This CDR3 spans 16 amino acids. The CDR3 region is CASSPSTGWSGNTIYF. The CDR3 DNA sequence: TGTGCCAGCAGCCCATCGACAGGATGGTCTGGAAACACCATATATTTT.

The gene calls are TRBV4-2 and TRBJ2-5, with 8 nucleotides matching TRBD2. Germline CDR1 is LGHNA and CDR2 is YNFKEQ. The CDR3 length is 19 residues. V lost 2 bases and J lost 1; bases outside the gene matches: 15. CDR3 residues: CASSQKPLGGGIPQETQYF. The CDR3 DNA follows: TGTGCCAGCAGCCAAAAGCCCCTCGGCGGGGGGATTCCCCAAGAGACCCAGTACTTC.

The genes are TRBV28 and TRBJ1-2; 7 nucleotides line up with TRBD1. The V gene's germline CDR1 is MDHEN and CDR2 SYDVKM. This CDR3 is 14 amino acids long. After removal of 5 bases from V and 4 bases from J, the junction contained 7 bases not matched to a gene. CDR3 nucleotide sequence: TGTGCCAGCAGTCCTTCGGGACAGCTCTATGGCTACACCTTC. The encoded protein is CASSPSGQLYGYTF.

This clone occurred a few times. The chain links TRBV7-6 to TRBJ2-5; TRBD2 matches 10 bases. The V and J ends lost 3 bases and 5 bases, in that order; junction bases with no gene match: 3. CDR1 and CDR2 from the germline V gene are SGHVS and FNYEAQ. The CDR3 consists of 14 residues. CDR3 in DNA: TGTGCCAGCAGCTTGTCGACTAGCGGGGAGACCCAGTACTTC. Encoded protein: CASSLSTSGETQYF.

The chain recombines TRBV7-9 with TRBJ1-4; D unclear. CDR1 and CDR2 (germline): SEHNR, FQNEAQ (reference sequence). There are 15 residues in the CDR3. The V end lost 5 bases, the J end lost 6 bases, and 16 bases lay between the germline ends. Here the CDR3 DNA reads TGTGCCAGCAGCCCCATGGTGCGTGGTGATGAAAAACTGTTTTTT. It codes for CASSPMVRGDEKLFF.

This clone is a singleton in its sample. This chain joins TRBV11-2 and TRBJ1-2; D is unclear. Trimming cost V 0 bases and J 6 bases, with 8 bases left between them. Germline V gives CDR1 SGHAT, CDR2 FQNNGV. This CDR3 is built from 13 residues. For the CDR3, the DNA is TGTGCCAGCAGCTTAGATTGGGCCGATGGCTACACCTTC. This codes for CASSLDWADGYTF.

The CDR3 protein is CASSVAGQGQPQHF. Here the CDR3 DNA reads TGTGCCAGCAGCGTAGCGGGACAGGGCCAGCCCCAGCATTTT. The rearrangement uses TRBV9 and TRBJ1-5, with TRBD1 matching 9 bases. This CDR3 is built from 14 residues. Germline V gives CDR1 SGDLS, CDR2 YYNGEE. V lost 0 bases, J lost 7 bases, and 2 bases stayed unmatched.

The chain recombines TRBV11-2 with TRBJ2-3; unclear D gene. Germline loops: CDR1 SGHAT, CDR2 FQNNGV. This CDR3 has 13 residues. V lost 0 bases to trimming and J lost 8 bases, with 9 bases between them. CDR3 bases: TGTGCCAGCAGCTTAGATCCTGTCGGTACGCAGTATTTT. Its translation is CASSLDPVGTQYF. Full variable domain (rest looked up from reference TRBV11-2 and TRBJ2-3): EAGVAQSPRYKIIEKRQSVAFWCNPISGHATLYWYQQILGQGPKLLIQFQNNGVVDDSQLPKDRFSAERLKGVDSTLKIQPAKLEDSAVYLCASSLDPVGTQYFGPGTRLTVL.

The V call is TRBV6-6, the J call TRBJ2-7, with 7 bases lining up with TRBD1. The CDR3 runs 13 residues. With V trimmed by 10 bases and J by 2 bases, 8 bases remained unmatched. The germline V gene has CDR1 MNHNY and CDR2 SVGAGI (reference sequence). As DNA, the CDR3 is TGTGCCACCTGGGGGCAGGGGGCCTACGAGCAGTACTTC. It yields the protein CATWGQGAYEQYF.

This CDR3 reads CASSTPTGTNQPQHF. CDR3 nucleotide sequence: TGTGCCAGTAGTACCCCGACAGGGACGAATCAGCCCCAGCATTTT. V usage is TRBV19 and J usage is TRBJ1-5; TRBD1 agrees at 7 bases. The V gene's germline CDR1 is LNHDA and CDR2 SQIVND (reference sequence). This CDR3 comprises 15 residues. Trimming took 4 bases from V and 4 from J; bases not matched to a gene: 7.

V gene TRBV5-1 combines with J gene TRBJ2-3; 7 bases match TRBD2. Trimming removed 7 bases from V and 4 bases from J; junction bases left unmatched: 6. The CDR3 runs 13 residues. Germline CDR1 reads SGHRS; CDR2 reads YFSETQ. Here the CDR3 DNA reads TGCGCCAGCCGTTGGGGGGGAGCAGATACGCAGTATTTT. Translation gives CASRWGGADTQYF. Based on the CDR3 plus reference TRBV5-1 and TRBJ2-3, the full variable domain is KAGVTQTPRYLIKTRGQQVTLSCSPISGHRSVSWYQQTPGQGLQFLFEYFSETQRNKGNFPGRFSGRQFSNSRSEMNVSTLELGDSALYLCASRWGGADTQYFGPGTRLTVL.

Points on this clone: The same CDR3 arises from other DNA sequences in this sample as well. The chain couples TRBV18 to TRBJ1-6; the match to TRBD1 covers 7 bases. The CDR3 length is 15 residues. Germline V CDR1 and CDR2: KGHSH, LQKENI. The junction had 4 bases not matched to a gene; V was cut back by 0 bases and J by 8 bases. The CDR3 loop reads CASSPPGGGDSPLHF. The DNA of the CDR3 is TGTGCCAGCTCACCACCGGGAGGGGGCGATTCACCCCTCCACTTT.

Turning to this clone: Within the sample, other DNA sequences also encode this same CDR3. The chain is built from TRBV7-9 and TRBJ2-5; the match to TRBD2 covers 8 bases. V dropped 1 base and J dropped 2; count of bases not matched to a gene: 3. Per germline, CDR1 SEHNR and CDR2 FQNEAQ (reference sequence). The CDR3 has 15 residues. The chain's CDR3 is CASSLGTSGQETQYF. CDR3 bases: TGTGCCAGCAGCTTAGGTACTAGCGGACAAGAGACCCAGTACTTC.

The rearrangement joins TRBV2 to TRBJ1-2; D not certain. Germline lookup yields CDR1 SNHLY and CDR2 FYNNEI. Trimming stripped 2 bases from V and 4 bases from J, with 14 bases between. This CDR3 is 15 amino acids long. For the CDR3, the DNA is TGTGCCAGCAGTGAACGGCAGGACCCATCCTATGGCTACACCTTC. Protein product: CASSERQDPSYGYTF.